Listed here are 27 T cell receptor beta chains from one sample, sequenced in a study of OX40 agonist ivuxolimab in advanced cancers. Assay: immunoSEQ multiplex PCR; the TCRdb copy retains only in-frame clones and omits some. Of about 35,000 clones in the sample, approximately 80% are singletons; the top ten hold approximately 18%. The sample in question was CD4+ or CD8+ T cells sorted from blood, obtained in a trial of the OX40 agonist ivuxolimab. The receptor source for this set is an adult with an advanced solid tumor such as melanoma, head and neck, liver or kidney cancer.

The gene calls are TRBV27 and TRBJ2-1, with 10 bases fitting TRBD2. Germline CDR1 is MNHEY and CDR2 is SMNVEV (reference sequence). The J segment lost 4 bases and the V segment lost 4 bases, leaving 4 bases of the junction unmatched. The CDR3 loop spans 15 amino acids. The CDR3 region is CASSSSGSLYNEQFF. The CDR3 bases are TGTGCCAGCAGTTCTAGCGGGAGTTTATACAATGAGCAGTTCTTC.

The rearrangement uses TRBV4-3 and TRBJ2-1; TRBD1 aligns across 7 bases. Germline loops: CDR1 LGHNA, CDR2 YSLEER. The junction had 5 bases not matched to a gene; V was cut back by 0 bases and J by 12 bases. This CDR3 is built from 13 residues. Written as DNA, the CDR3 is TGCGCCAGCAGCCAAGATAAGGGGGCAGCGCAGTTCTTC. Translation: CASSQDKGAAQFF.

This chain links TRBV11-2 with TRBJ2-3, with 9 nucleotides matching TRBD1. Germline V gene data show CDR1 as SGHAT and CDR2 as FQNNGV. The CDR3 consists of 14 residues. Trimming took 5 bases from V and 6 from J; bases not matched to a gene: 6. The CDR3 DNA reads TGTGCCAGCAGCCCGTGGACAGGGGTGGATACGCAGTATTTT. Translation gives CASSPWTGVDTQYF.

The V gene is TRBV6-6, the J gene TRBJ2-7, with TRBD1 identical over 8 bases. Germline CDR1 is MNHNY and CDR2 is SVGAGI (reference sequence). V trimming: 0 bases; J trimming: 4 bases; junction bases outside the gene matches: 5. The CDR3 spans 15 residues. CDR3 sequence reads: CASSYSQGAVYEQYF. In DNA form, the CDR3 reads TGTGCCAGCAGTTACTCGCAGGGGGCAGTATACGAGCAGTACTTC.

The CDR3 loop reads CASSPTGFGNTIYF. The CDR3 DNA sequence: TGTGCCAGCAGCCCGACAGGGTTCGGAAACACCATATATTTT. The chain is built from TRBV27 and TRBJ1-3, with 7 bases aligning to TRBD1. CDR1 and CDR2 from the germline V gene are MNHEY and SMNVEV (reference sequence). V was clipped by 6 bases and J by 4 bases; unmatched bases: 6. The CDR3 covers 14 residues.

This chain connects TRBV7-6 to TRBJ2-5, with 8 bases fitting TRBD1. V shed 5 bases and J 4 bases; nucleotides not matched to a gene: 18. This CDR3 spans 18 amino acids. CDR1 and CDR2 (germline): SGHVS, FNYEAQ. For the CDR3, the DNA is TGTGCCAGCAGCCCGGACAGGGTTGCAGGTGCTTTGGGAGAGACCCAGTACTTC. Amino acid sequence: CASSPDRVAGALGETQYF.

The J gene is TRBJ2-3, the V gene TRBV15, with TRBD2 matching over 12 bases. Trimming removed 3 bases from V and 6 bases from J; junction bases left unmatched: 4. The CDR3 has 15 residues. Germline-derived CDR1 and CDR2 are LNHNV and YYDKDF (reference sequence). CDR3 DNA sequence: TGTGCCACCAGCAGGCAGACTAGCGGGAGCGATACGCAGTATTTT. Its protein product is CATSRQTSGSDTQYF.

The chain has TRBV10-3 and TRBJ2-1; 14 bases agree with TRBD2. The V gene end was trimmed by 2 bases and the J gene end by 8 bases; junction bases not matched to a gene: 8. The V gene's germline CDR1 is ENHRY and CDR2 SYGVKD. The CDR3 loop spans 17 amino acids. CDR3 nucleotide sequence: TGTGCCATCAGTGAGAGGTCCTGGGGACTAGCGGGAGATGAGCAGTTCTTC. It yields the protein CAISERSWGLAGDEQFF.

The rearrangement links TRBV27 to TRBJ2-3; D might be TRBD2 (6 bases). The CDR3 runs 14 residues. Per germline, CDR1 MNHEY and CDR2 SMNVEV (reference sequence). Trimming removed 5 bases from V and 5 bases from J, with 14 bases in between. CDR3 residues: CASSLRLVRDTQYF. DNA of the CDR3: TGTGCCAGCAGTCTACGACTAGTAAGAGATACGCAGTATTTT.

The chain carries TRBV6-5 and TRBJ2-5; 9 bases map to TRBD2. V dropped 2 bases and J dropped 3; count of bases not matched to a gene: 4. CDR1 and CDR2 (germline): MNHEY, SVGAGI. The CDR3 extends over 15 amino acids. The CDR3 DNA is TGTGCCAGCAGTTACGGGCTAGCGGGAAAAGAGACCCAGTACTTC. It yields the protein CASSYGLAGKETQYF.

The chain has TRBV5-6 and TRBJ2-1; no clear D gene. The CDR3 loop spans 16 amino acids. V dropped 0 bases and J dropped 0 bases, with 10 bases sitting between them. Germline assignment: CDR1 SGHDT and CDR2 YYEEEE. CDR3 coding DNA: TGTGCCAGCAGCTTGGCGACACACGGCTCCTACAATGAGCAGTTCTTC. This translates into CASSLATHGSYNEQFF.

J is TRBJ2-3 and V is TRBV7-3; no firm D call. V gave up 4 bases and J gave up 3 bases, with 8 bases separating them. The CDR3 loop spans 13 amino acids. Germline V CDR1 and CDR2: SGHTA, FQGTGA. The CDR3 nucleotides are TGTGCCAGCAGCTCGTCTAGAACAGATACGCAGTATTTT. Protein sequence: CASSSSRTDTQYF.

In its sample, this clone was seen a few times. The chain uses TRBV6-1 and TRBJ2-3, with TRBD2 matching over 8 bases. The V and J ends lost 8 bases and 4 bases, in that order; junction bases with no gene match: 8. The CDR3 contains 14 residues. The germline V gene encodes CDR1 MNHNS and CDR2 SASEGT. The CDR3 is CASFLGGAADTQYF. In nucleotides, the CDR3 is TGTGCCAGCTTTCTCGGGGGGGCCGCAGATACGCAGTATTTT.

CDR3 bases: TGTGCCAGCGGTACCGGGACAGTAAAGGGTCCTGGCTACACCTTC. Translation gives CASGTGTVKGPGYTF. The chain recombines TRBV28 with TRBJ1-2; 7 bases are a match to TRBD1. Germline CDR1 and CDR2: MDHEN and SYDVKM. V shed 8 bases and J 7 bases; nucleotides not matched to a gene: 16. The CDR3 length is 15 residues.

CDR3 in amino acids: CASSPGSSGGTGELFF. In DNA, the CDR3 is TGTGCCAGCAGTCCCGGGTCCTCGGGAGGTACCGGGGAGCTGTTTTTT. The chain recombines TRBV11-3 with TRBJ2-2; 7 nucleotides match TRBD2. The germline V gene encodes CDR1 SGHNT and CDR2 YENEEA. The CDR3 has 16 amino acids. V gave up 6 bases and J gave up 5 bases; unmatched junction bases: 12.

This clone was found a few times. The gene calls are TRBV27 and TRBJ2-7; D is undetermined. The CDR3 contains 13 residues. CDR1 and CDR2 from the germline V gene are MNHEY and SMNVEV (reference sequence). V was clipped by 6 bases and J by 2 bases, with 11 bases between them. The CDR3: CASSFGLTYEQYF. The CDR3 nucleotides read TGTGCCAGCAGCTTCGGCCTTACCTACGAGCAGTACTTC.

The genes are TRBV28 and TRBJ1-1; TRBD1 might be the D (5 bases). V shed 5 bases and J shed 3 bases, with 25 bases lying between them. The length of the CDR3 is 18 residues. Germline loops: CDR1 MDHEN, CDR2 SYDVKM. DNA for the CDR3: TGTGCCAGCAGTCTTATCCGGGTGGGGCCCCCCGAAGACACTGAAGCTTTCTTT. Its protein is CASSLIRVGPPEDTEAFF.

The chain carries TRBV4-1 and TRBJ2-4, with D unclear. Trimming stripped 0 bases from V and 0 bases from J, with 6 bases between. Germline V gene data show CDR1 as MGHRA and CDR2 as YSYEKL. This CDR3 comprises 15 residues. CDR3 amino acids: CASSQDILAKNIQYF. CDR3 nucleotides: TGCGCCAGCAGCCAAGATATCCTAGCCAAAAACATTCAGTACTTC.

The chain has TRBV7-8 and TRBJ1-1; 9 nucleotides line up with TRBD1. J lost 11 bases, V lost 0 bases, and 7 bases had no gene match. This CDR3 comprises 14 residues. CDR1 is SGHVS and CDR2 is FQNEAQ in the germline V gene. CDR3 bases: TGTGCCAGCAGCTTAGCCGGGACAGGGAGTGGGGCTTTCTTT. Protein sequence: CASSLAGTGSGAFF.

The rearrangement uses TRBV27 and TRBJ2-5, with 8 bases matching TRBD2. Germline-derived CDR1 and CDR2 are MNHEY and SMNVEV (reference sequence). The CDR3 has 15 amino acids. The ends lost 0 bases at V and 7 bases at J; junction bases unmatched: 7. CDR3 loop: CASSLSPGRVGTQYF. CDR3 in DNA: TGTGCCAGCAGTTTATCCCCCGGGAGGGTGGGGACCCAGTACTTC.

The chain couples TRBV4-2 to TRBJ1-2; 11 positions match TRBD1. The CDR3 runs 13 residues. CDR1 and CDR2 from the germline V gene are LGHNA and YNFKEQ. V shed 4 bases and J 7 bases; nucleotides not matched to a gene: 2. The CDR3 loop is CASSPGQGGGYTF. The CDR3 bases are TGTGCCAGCAGCCCGGGACAGGGGGGTGGCTACACCTTC.

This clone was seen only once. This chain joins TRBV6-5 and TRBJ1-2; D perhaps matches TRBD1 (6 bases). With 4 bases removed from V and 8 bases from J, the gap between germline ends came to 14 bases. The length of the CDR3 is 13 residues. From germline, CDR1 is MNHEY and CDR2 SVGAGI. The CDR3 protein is CASSLVRGQGYTF. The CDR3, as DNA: TGTGCCAGCAGTTTGGTCAGGGGCCAAGGCTACACCTTC.

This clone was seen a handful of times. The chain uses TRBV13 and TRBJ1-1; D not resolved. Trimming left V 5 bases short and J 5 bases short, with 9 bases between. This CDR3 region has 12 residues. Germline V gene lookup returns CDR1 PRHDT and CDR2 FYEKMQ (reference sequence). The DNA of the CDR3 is TGTGCCAGCAGCCTCTCGGGGACTGAAGCTTTCTTT. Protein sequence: CASSLSGTEAFF. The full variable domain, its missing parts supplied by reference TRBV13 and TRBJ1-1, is AAGVIQSPRHLIKEKRETATLKCYPIPRHDTVYWYQQGPGQDPQFLISFYEKMQSDKGSIPDRFSAQQFSDYHSELNMSSLELGDSALYFCASSLSGTEAFFGQGTRLTVV.

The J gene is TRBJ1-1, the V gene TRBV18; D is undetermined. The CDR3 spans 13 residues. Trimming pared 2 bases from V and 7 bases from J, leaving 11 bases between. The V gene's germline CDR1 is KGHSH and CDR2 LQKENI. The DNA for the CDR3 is TGTGCCAGCTCACCAAGCCAACGGCTTGAAGCTTTCTTT. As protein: CASSPSQRLEAFF.

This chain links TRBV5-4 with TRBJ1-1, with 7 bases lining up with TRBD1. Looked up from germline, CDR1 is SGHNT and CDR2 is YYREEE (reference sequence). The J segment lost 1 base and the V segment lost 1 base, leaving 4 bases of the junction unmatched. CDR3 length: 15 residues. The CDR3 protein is CASSLTGAPNTEAFF. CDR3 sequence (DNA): TGTGCCAGCAGCTTGACAGGGGCCCCGAACACTGAAGCTTTCTTT.

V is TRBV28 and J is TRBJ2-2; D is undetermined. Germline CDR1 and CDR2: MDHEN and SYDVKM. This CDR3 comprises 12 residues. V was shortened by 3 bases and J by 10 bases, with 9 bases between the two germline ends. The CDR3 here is CASSFSSVELFF. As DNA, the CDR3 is TGTGCCAGCAGTTTCAGTTCCGTGGAGCTGTTTTTT. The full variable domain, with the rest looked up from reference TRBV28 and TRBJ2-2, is DVKVTQSSRYLVKRTGEKVFLECVQDMDHENMFWYRQDPGLGLRLIYFSYDVKMKEKGDIPEGYSVSREKKERFSLILESASTNQTSMYLCASSFSSVELFFGEGSRLTVL.

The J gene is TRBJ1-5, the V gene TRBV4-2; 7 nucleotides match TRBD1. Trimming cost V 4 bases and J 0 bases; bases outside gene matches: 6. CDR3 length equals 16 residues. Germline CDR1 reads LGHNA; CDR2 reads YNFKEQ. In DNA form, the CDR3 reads TGTGCCAGCAGCCTGAATCACAGGGGTAGCAATCAGCCCCAGCATTTT. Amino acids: CASSLNHRGSNQPQHF.